Each of the 21 T cell receptor beta chains below was sequenced from the same sample in a study of identical twins' blood T cells. TCRdb analysed the 5' RACE reads with MiXCR anew, one entry per CDR3 protein. The sample holds fewer than 450,000 distinct CDR3 sequences; over 25% are singletons and the top ten take 6.1%. Sequencing used PBMCs. These receptors originate from a woman aged 18 to 55 in good health.

This clonotype was picked up a small number of times. The V gene is TRBV29-1, the J gene TRBJ2-5; D may correspond to TRBD1 or TRBD2 (6 bases each). CDR1 and CDR2 (germline): SQVTM, ANQGSEA. CDR3 length: 13 amino acids. V gave up 6 bases and J gave up 1 base, with 12 bases separating them. In DNA, the CDR3 is TGCAGCGTACGGAGGGGGTTCCAAGAGACCCAGTACTTC. It yields the protein CSVRRGFQETQYF.

This clonotype has at least ten counts. This rearrangement joins TRBV20-1 to TRBJ1-2; the D is unclear. The V end was cut by 6 bases, the J end by 3 bases, with 14 bases between. Germline V gives CDR1 DFQATT, CDR2 SNEGSKA (reference sequence). The CDR3 sequence is 13 residues long. CDR3 protein: CSADPSSDYGYTF. CDR3 sequence (DNA): TGCAGTGCCGATCCTTCTTCGGACTATGGCTACACCTTC.

This chain connects TRBV12-3 or TRBV12-4 to TRBJ2-1, with a possible D match to TRBD2 (5 bases). The CDR3 has 15 amino acids. V was shortened by 6 bases and J by 0 bases, with 12 bases between the two germline ends. CDR3 sequence reads: CASRLELDSYNEQFF. CDR3 nucleotide sequence: TGTGCCAGCAGATTGGAACTAGACTCCTACAATGAGCAGTTCTTC.

The chain joins TRBV10-3 to TRBJ2-7; a weak D match, TRBD2 (6 bases). The length of the CDR3 is 14 residues. Germline CDR1 and CDR2: ENHRY and SYGVKD. V was cut by 6 bases and J by 1 base, with 13 bases left in between. The CDR3 sequence is CAISTRERSYEQYF. The CDR3 region has the DNA TGTGCCATCAGCACGCGGGAAAGGTCCTACGAGCAGTACTTC.

This clonotype has a single count. A read error is possible here, since a much larger clone lies one base away. The chain joins TRBV7-3 to TRBJ2-2; D is perhaps TRBD2 (6 bases). This CDR3 is 11 amino acids long. CDR1 is SGHTA, CDR2 FQGTGA, per germline. This CDR3 reads CASSITGGLFF. The CDR3, as DNA: TGTGCCAGCAGCATCACCGGGGGGCTGTTTTTT. Supplemented by reference TRBV7-3 and TRBJ2-2, the full variable domain reads GAGVSQTPSNKVTEKGKYVELRCDPISGHTALYWYRQSLGQGPEFLIYFQGTGAADDSGLPNDRFFAVRPEGSVSTLKIQRTERGDSAVYLCASSITGGLFFGEGSRLTVL.

This clonotype was seen a handful of times. DNA for the CDR3: TGTGCCAGCAGTTTACATCGAGGCTCGGGGAGCAAGTCCTACGAGCAGTACTTC. This codes for CASSLHRGSGSKSYEQYF. The chain is built from TRBV27 and TRBJ2-7, with D possibly TRBD2 on 5 matching bases. Per the germline V gene, CDR1 is MNHEY and CDR2 is SMNVEV (reference sequence). V was clipped by 2 bases and J by 1 base, with 21 bases between them. This CDR3 comprises 18 residues.

This clonotype was seen many times. The rearrangement joins TRBV20-1 to TRBJ2-1; 9 nucleotides align to TRBD2. The germline V gene has CDR1 DFQATT and CDR2 SNEGSKA (reference sequence). This CDR3 is built from 17 residues. After removal of 6 bases from V and 0 bases from J, the junction contained 12 bases not matched to a gene. CDR3 in amino acids: CSATGASGMSSYNEQFF. In DNA, the CDR3 is TGCAGTGCCACAGGAGCTAGCGGGATGAGCTCCTACAATGAGCAGTTCTTC.

This clonotype was counted many times. The gene calls are TRBV27 and TRBJ1-2; D is uncertain. The CDR3 is 16 residues long. Trimming removed 3 bases from V and 2 bases from J, with 16 bases in between. Per germline, CDR1 MNHEY and CDR2 SMNVEV (reference sequence). CDR3 DNA sequence: TGTGCCAGCAGTTTTACGTCGGGCCTGGGGAACTATGGCTACACCTTC. Protein sequence: CASSFTSGLGNYGYTF.

The V call is TRBV28, the J call TRBJ1-2; D not certain. This CDR3 is built from 14 residues. V lost 5 bases to trimming and J lost 4 bases, with 14 bases between them. Germline lookup yields CDR1 MDHEN and CDR2 SYDVKM. DNA for the CDR3: TGTGCCAGCAGTCCGGCCCCAAACCTCTATGGCTACACCTTC. This sequence encodes CASSPAPNLYGYTF.

The genes are TRBV24-1 and TRBJ1-1; D remains ambiguous. Germline V gene data show CDR1 as KGHDR and CDR2 as SFDVKD. This CDR3 spans 12 amino acids. Trimming left V 6 bases short and J 11 bases short, with 15 bases between. The CDR3 sequence is CATSKEKVRAFF. The CDR3 region has the DNA TGTGCCACCAGTAAAGAAAAGGTAAGGGCTTTCTTT.

V usage is TRBV20-1 and J usage is TRBJ1-5; 9 bases are a match to TRBD1. The CDR3 runs 17 residues. The V and J ends lost 6 bases and 0 bases, in that order; junction bases with no gene match: 12. From germline, CDR1 is DFQATT and CDR2 SNEGSKA (reference sequence). CDR3 nucleotides: TGCAGTGCCTGGGGACAGGGTACGGGAAATAGCAATCAGCCCCAGCATTTT. Its protein product is CSAWGQGTGNSNQPQHF.

CDR3 region: CASSDVMNTEAFF. CDR3 nucleotide sequence: TGTGCCTCCTCGGATGTCATGAACACTGAAGCTTTCTTT. V and J are TRBV27 and TRBJ1-1, with D hard to call. Germline V gene lookup returns CDR1 MNHEY and CDR2 SMNVEV (reference sequence). The CDR3 loop spans 13 amino acids. V lost 11 bases and J lost 0, with 13 bases in between.

This clonotype came up many times. The chain uses TRBV18 and TRBJ1-1; D not certain. Germline V lookup: CDR1 KGHSH, CDR2 LQKENI. V gave up 2 bases and J gave up 4 bases, with 11 bases separating them. This CDR3 has 14 residues. CDR3 bases: TGTGCCAGCTCACCAGGGTTTGTAGGCACTGAAGCTTTCTTT. This translates into CASSPGFVGTEAFF.

CDR3 sequence reads: CASSSQQGSIFSPLHF. CDR3 DNA sequence: TGCGCCAGCAGCTCTCAACAGGGGTCTATTTTTTCACCCCTCCACTTT. V is TRBV4-1 and J is TRBJ1-6; 7 bases are a match to TRBD1. The length of the CDR3 is 16 residues. V gave up 5 bases and J gave up 9 bases; unmatched junction bases: 13. CDR1 is MGHRA, CDR2 YSYEKL, per germline.

V and J are TRBV9 and TRBJ2-1; 12 nucleotides line up with TRBD2. Trimming cost V 3 bases and J 7 bases; bases outside gene matches: 5. Germline V gene sequence: CDR1 SGDLS, CDR2 YYNGEE. The length of the CDR3 is 15 residues. Here the CDR3 DNA reads TGTGCCAGCAGCGCGACTAGCGGGGGAGTGAATGAGCAGTTCTTC. Translated: CASSATSGGVNEQFF.

J is TRBJ2-7 and V is TRBV2; the D is unclear. The length of the CDR3 is 14 residues. The germline gives CDR1 SNHLY, CDR2 FYNNEI. The germline V and J ends were trimmed by 6 bases and 3 bases, with 15 bases remaining between them. This CDR3 is CASSSPYQFYEQYF. Written as DNA, the CDR3 is TGTGCCAGCAGCTCCCCGTACCAATTCTACGAGCAGTACTTC.

The V and J genes are TRBV28 and TRBJ2-4; possibly TRBD1 for D (6 bases). This CDR3 is 13 amino acids long. The germline V gene encodes CDR1 MDHEN and CDR2 SYDVKM. V was clipped by 7 bases and J by 9 bases, with 16 bases between them. CDR3 amino acids: CASTPQGEVIQYF. The CDR3, as DNA: TGTGCCAGCACCCCACAGGGAGAAGTCATTCAGTACTTC.

This clonotype turned up a few times. The genes are TRBV7-6 and TRBJ1-1; 7 bases are shared with TRBD1. Germline V gives CDR1 SGHVS, CDR2 FNYEAQ. V was clipped by 2 bases and J by 5 bases; unmatched bases: 8. The CDR3 spans 15 residues. CDR3 residues: CASSLKEGARTEAFF. CDR3 sequence (DNA): TGTGCCAGCAGCTTAAAGGAGGGGGCAAGGACTGAAGCTTTCTTT.

V usage is TRBV27 and J usage is TRBJ1-1; D is unresolved. The germline gives CDR1 MNHEY, CDR2 SMNVEV (reference sequence). The CDR3 length is 13 residues. Between the trimmed V and J ends, which lost 5 bases and 1 base, there was a span of 8 bases. The CDR3 here is CASSRRENTEAFF. The CDR3 nucleotides read TGTGCCAGCAGTCGGAGAGAGAACACTGAAGCTTTCTTT.

Turning to this clonotype: An end of the junction does not agree with germline; a read error may underlie this. V usage is TRBV11-2 and J usage is TRBJ1-2, with TRBD1 as a possible D gene (5 bases). The CDR3 covers 11 residues. The V gene's germline CDR1 is SGHAT and CDR2 FQNNGV. Here the CDR3 DNA reads TGTGCCGGCAGCTCGGGACCCGGCTACACCTTC. Translating it yields CAGSSGPGYTF.

The CDR3: CASSWGSGSSYNEQFF. In DNA form, the CDR3 reads TGTGCCAGTAGTTGGGGTAGCGGGAGCTCCTACAATGAGCAGTTCTTC. This sequence joins TRBV19 and TRBJ2-1; 9 nucleotides align to TRBD2. Per germline, CDR1 LNHDA and CDR2 SQIVND (reference sequence). V lost 5 bases to trimming and J lost 0 bases; unmatched junction nucleotides: 5. This CDR3 spans 16 amino acids.